The rows below give T cell receptor beta chains drawn from one sample of a study of blood T cell repertoires in COVID-19. Clones were sequenced by immunoSEQ multiplex PCR, and TCRdb holds only the in-frame ones, with some missing. The sample has roughly 280,000 clones; around nine tenths are singletons. Material: peripheral blood. Receptors originate from a man in his forties or fifties with active or convalescent COVID-19. CDR3s include the opening cysteine and the closing phenylalanine or tryptophan. The D gene is left open where the match is weak. Rows give clone size only sometimes, using once, few, many, or a class for an expanded clone.

v_call	j_call	d_call	clone_size	cdr3_nt	cdr3_aa
TRBV9	TRBJ2-6	NA	NA	TGTGCCTGGCTCGGGGGTCCCGATAGGGTGGGCTCTGGGGCCAACGTCCTGACTTTC	CAWLGGPDRVGSGANVLTF
TRBV6-4	TRBJ1-6	NA	NA	TGTGCCAGCAGTGTGTCGGGGTCCTATAATTCACCCCTCCACTTT	CASSVSGSYNSPLHF
TRBV4-1	TRBJ1-4	TRBD1	NA	TGCGCCAGCAGCCAGCGGGACAGGGTTAATGAAAAACTGTTTTTT	CASSQRDRVNEKLFF
TRBV5-1	TRBJ1-2	NA	NA	TGCGCCAGCAGCTCAGGCTCAGGGTCCATTGTCTATGGCTACACCTTC	CASSSGSGSIVYGYTF
TRBV25-1	TRBJ1-2	TRBD1	NA	TGTGCCAGCAGTGAAGTGGACAACAGGGGGCAAGGCTACACCTTC	CASSEVDNRGQGYTF
TRBV5-1	TRBJ2-7	TRBD2	NA	TGCGCCAGCAGCTTGGTAAGCGGGGGGAAAACCTACGAGCAGTACTTC	CASSLVSGGKTYEQYF
TRBV14	TRBJ1-1	TRBD1	NA	TGTGCCAGCAGCAAAACCGGGACAGGTCTTGAAGCTTTCTTT	CASSKTGTGLEAFF
TRBV1	TRBJ2-7	NA	NA	TGCACCAGCAGCCAAGACGTTAAATGTAAAGGGAGGCTATTCTACGAGCAGTACTTC	CTSSQDVKCKGRLFYEQYF
TRBV11-3	TRBJ2-3	TRBD2	NA	TGTGCCAGCAGCCCGCGACTAGCGGGCGGCACAGATACGCAGTATTTT	CASSPRLAGGTDTQYF
TRBV11-2	TRBJ2-1	NA	few	TGTGCCAGCAGCTTAGTAGGGGATCTCAATGAGCAGTTCTTC	CASSLVGDLNEQFF
TRBV28	TRBJ2-5	NA	NA	TGTGCCACCTTTTGGGACTCAAAAGAGACCCAGTACTTC	CATFWDSKETQYF
TRBV10-3	TRBJ2-5	TRBD2	NA	TGTGCCATCAGTGCACCGGGAGGAACTGGAGAGACCCAGTACTTC	CAISAPGGTGETQYF
TRBV6-4	TRBJ1-2	TRBD1	NA	TGTGCCAGTTCCAAGACAGGGTCGAACTATGGCTACACCTTC	CASSKTGSNYGYTF
TRBV19	TRBJ2-7	NA	NA	TGTGCCAGTAGTGCGGTCCTCCACTACGAGCAGTACTTC	CASSAVLHYEQYF
TRBV3-1/TRBV3-2	TRBJ2-2	TRBD1	NA	TGTGCCAGCAGCCCCCGGACAGGGGGCGGTCTCGGGGAGCTGTTTTTT	CASSPRTGGGLGELFF
TRBV11-2	TRBJ2-5	TRBD2	many	TGTGCCAGCAGCTCGTTAGCGGGAGCTGGGGAGACCCAGTACTTC	CASSSLAGAGETQYF
TRBV19	TRBJ1-6	NA	NA	TGTGCCAGTAGCCGGACAGCGACCCGTTCACCCCTCCACTTT	CASSRTATRSPLHF